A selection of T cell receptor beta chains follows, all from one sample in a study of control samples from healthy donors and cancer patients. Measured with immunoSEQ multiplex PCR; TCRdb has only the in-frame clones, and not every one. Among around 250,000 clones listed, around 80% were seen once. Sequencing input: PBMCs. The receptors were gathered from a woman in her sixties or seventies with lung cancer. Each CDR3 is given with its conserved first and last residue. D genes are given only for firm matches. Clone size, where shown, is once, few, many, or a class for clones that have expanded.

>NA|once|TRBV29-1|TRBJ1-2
CSVEDSRSARGLHGYTF
TGCAGCGTTGAAGATTCCCGGTCGGCCCGGGGGCTCCATGGCTACACCTTC
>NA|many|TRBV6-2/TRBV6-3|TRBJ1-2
CASSYSKAGYTF
TGTGCCAGCAGTTACTCGAAGGCTGGCTACACCTTC
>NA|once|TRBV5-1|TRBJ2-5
CASSLNGKETQYF
TGCGCCAGCAGCTTGAACGGGAAAGAGACCCAGTACTTC
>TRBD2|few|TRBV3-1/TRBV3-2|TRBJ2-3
CASSPRTSFGGTDTQYF
TGTGCCAGCAGCCCCCGGACTAGCTTCGGGGGCACAGATACGCAGTATTTT
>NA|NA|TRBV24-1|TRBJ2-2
CATSDFPGQLFF
TGTGCCACCAGTGATTTCCCGGGACAGCTGTTTTTT
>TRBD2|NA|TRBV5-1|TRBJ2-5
CASTRAGGGTETQYF
TGCGCCAGCACCAGAGCTGGGGGAGGGACGGAGACCCAGTACTTC
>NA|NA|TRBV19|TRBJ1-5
CASSIFTPSLNQPQHF
TGTGCCAGTAGTATTTTCACTCCTTCCCTCAATCAGCCCCAGCATTTT
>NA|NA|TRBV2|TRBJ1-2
CASRIQGGLSYTF
TGTGCCAGCAGGATACAGGGAGGTCTATCCTACACCTTC
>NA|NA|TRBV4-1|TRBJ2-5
CASSQGQIQETQYF
TGCGCCAGCAGCCAAGGACAGATCCAAGAGACCCAGTACTTC
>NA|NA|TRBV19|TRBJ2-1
CACRGATYNEQFF
TGTGCCTGTCGGGGGGCCACCTACAATGAGCAGTTCTTC
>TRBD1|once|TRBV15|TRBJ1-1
CATSRTQGARTEAFF
TGTGCCACCAGCAGGACACAGGGGGCGAGGACTGAAGCTTTCTTT
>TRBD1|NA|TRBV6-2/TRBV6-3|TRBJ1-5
CASSYNDRGLLSNQPQHF
TGTGCCAGCAGTTACAACGACAGGGGACTATTGAGCAATCAGCCCCAGCATTTT
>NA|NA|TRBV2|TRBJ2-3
CASNRAGRTDTQYF
TGTGCCAGCAACAGGGCAGGCCGCACAGATACGCAGTATTTT
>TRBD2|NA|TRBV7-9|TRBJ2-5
CASSFVLAGKETQYF
TGTGCCAGCAGCTTTGTTCTAGCGGGGAAGGAGACCCAGTACTTC
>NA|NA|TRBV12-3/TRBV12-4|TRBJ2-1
CASSFQTGAEQFF
TGTGCCAGCAGTTTCCAGACCGGGGCCGAGCAGTTCTTC
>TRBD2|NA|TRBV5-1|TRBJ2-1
CASSLAPGGQGYDEQFF
TGCGCCAGCAGCTTGGCGCCGGGAGGTCAAGGGTACGATGAGCAGTTCTTC
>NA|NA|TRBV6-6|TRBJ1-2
CAGNSKGAYLDGYTF
TGTGCCGGGAATTCTAAGGGCGCGTATTTGGATGGCTACACCTTC
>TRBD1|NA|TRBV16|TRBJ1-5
CASRQSTGGTAQHF
TGTGCCAGCAGGCAGTCCACAGGGGGGACAGCCCAGCATTTT
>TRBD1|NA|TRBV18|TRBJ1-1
CASSPKGARGPGEAFF
TGTGCCAGCTCACCCAAAGGGGCCAGGGGGCCTGGTGAAGCTTTCTTT
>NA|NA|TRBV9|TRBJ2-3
CASSVGVASRDTQYF
TGTGCCAGCAGCGTAGGCGTGGCTAGCAGGGATACGCAGTATTTT
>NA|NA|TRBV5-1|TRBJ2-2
CASSLQGFTGELFF
TGCGCCAGCAGCTTGCAGGGGTTTACCGGGGAGCTGTTTTTT
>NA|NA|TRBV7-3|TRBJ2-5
CASSSDREETQYF
TGTGCCAGCAGCTCGGACCGGGAGGAGACCCAGTACTTC
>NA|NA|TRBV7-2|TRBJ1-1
CASSLSRDNTEAFF
TGTGCCAGCAGCTTAAGCAGGGATAACACTGAAGCTTTCTTT
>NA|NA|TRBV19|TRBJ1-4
CASSILGPTRTSNEKLFF
TGTGCCAGTAGTATATTAGGGCCAACCCGCACATCGAATGAAAAACTGTTTTTT
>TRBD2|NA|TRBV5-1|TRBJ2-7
CASSFLAGGPDEQYF
TGCGCCAGCAGCTTCCTAGCGGGAGGGCCAGACGAGCAGTACTTC
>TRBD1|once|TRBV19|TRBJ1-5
CASRLDRGGQPQHF
TGTGCCAGTAGGTTGGACAGGGGGGGTCAGCCCCAGCATTTT
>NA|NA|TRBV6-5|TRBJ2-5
CASSYSTVSETQYF
TGTGCCAGCAGTTACTCGACTGTTTCGGAGACCCAGTACTTC
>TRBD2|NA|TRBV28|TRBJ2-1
CASRGGTTYNEQFF
TGTGCCAGCAGGGGGGGGACTACCTACAATGAGCAGTTCTTC
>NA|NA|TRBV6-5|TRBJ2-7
CASVRLGTDEQYF
TGTGCCAGCGTTCGGTTAGGGACGGACGAGCAGTACTTC
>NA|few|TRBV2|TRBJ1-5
CASTEFTGNQPQHF
TGTGCCAGCACTGAGTTCACGGGCAATCAGCCCCAGCATTTT
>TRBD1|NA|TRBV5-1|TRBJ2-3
CASSLRTGRTDTQYF
TGCGCCAGCAGCTTGAGGACAGGCCGCACAGATACGCAGTATTTT
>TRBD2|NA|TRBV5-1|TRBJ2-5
CASSSSGGDPYQETQYF
TGCGCCAGCAGCTCTAGCGGGGGGGACCCCTATCAAGAGACCCAGTACTTC
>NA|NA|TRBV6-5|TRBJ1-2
CAVGLNYGYTF
TGTGCCGTTGGGTTGAACTATGGCTACACCTTC
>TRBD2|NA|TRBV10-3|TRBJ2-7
CAISLSGSSYEQYF
TGTGCCATCAGTCTTAGCGGGAGCTCCTACGAGCAGTACTTC
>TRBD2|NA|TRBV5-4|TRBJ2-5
CASSWTSGRGETQYF
TGTGCCAGCAGCTGGACTAGCGGTCGGGGAGAGACCCAGTACTTC
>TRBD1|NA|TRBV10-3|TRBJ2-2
CAISEPDRGRAGELFF
TGTGCCATCAGTGAGCCTGACAGGGGTAGGGCCGGGGAGCTGTTTTTT
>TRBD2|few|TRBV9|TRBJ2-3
CASSGIAGGPGTDTQYF
TGTGCCAGCAGCGGAATAGCGGGGGGGCCTGGCACAGATACGCAGTATTTT
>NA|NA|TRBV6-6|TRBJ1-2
CASSFEQHYGYTF
TGTGCCAGCAGTTTCGAACAACACTATGGCTACACCTTC
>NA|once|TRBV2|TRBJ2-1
CAGSPRVNYNEQFF
TGTGCCGGCAGCCCCCGGGTTAACTACAATGAGCAGTTCTTC
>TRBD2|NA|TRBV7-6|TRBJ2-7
CASSFSTGTSGTEQYF
TGTGCCAGCAGCTTCAGCACCGGGACTAGCGGGACCGAGCAGTACTTC
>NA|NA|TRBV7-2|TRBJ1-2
CASSPEPYGYTF
TGTGCCAGCAGCCCGGAACCCTATGGCTACACCTTC
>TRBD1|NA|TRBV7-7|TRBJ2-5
CASSLNSGGRETQYF
TGTGCTAGCAGCTTAAATTCAGGGGGCAGGGAGACCCAGTACTTC
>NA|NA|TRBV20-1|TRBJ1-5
CSARLGQPQHF
TGCAGTGCTAGATTAGGGCAGCCCCAGCATTTT
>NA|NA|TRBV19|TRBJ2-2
CASSMGARGTGELFF
TGTGCCAGTAGTATGGGGGCGCGCGGCACCGGGGAGCTGTTTTTT
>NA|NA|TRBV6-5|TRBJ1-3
CASSYAVMSSGNTIYF
TGTGCCAGCAGTTACGCAGTTATGAGCTCTGGAAACACCATATATTTT
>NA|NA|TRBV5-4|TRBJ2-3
CASSFFAVRTDTQYF
TGTGCCAGCAGCTTTTTTGCGGTACGCACAGATACGCAGTATTTT
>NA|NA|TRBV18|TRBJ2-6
CASSPAGATSGANVLTF
TGTGCCAGCTCACCAGCAGGGGCGACCTCTGGGGCCAACGTCCTGACTTTC
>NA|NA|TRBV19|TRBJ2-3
CASSSGLLTDTQYF
TGTGCCAGTAGTTCCGGACTGTTGACAGATACGCAGTATTTT